This entry concerns a single TCR beta chain. This sample is drawn from a study of immune evolution from preneoplasia to lung adenocarcinoma. This table comes from immunoSEQ multiplex PCR, and its TCRdb copy is limited to in-frame clones, with some not included. The profile shows roughly 4,200 clones, 60% to 85% of them singletons. CDR3 length: 15 amino acids. V trimming: 1 base; J trimming: 5 bases; junction bases outside the gene matches: 6. Germline loops: CDR1 SEHNR, CDR2 FQNEAQ (reference sequence). The origin of this receptor is a person aged 40 to 65 with lung adenocarcinoma. Some clones in this sample may be carry-over from other donors' samples. This sequence joins TRBV7-9 and TRBJ2-7; 9 nucleotides match TRBD2. Sequenced: FFPE invasive lung adenocarcinoma tissue. The CDR3 region is CASSLGASGIDEQYF. The CDR3 DNA reads TGTGCCAGCAGCTTAGGGGCTAGCGGGATCGACGAGCAGTACTTC.